The subject of this entry is one TCR beta chain. Its antigen is still unknown. It has no much larger one-base neighbor in the sample; base qualities were not kept. CDR1 and CDR2 were assigned from the germline V gene (reference sequence) as MNHNY and SVGAGI. From the cysteine through the phenylalanine, the CDR3 covers 15 amino acids. Only the CDR3 region is kept as DNA, spanning 45 bases read in frame from base 1. The junction shows trimming of 7 bases on V and 6 bases on J, and the gene matches do not reach 14 bases of it. Participants in the prospective study were aged roughly 18 to 95 years, lived in approximately 26 United States geographic areas, and enrolled through a virtual design. In the prospective study, participants were assigned to cohorts based on the clinical history participants reported in a screening survey and a study questionnaire. In the prospective study, mobile phlebotomists collected whole blood, serum and a nasopharyngeal or oropharyngeal swab from each participant. Prospective study participants could optionally give additional blood draws and questionnaires over a roughly two-month period. Before DNA extraction, blood samples from the prospective study were shipped at room temperature or frozen.

The data stem from a study of blood T cell repertoires in COVID-19 (dated by TCRdb to 2018 to 2021). About the full investigation: Samples from collaborators originated in the United States, Italy and Spain and spanned both the acute and convalescent phases of COVID-19. The prospective study material was composed of cDNA or gDNA derived from T cells, B-cell-depleted T cells, or PBMCs. Subjects who had been exposed to COVID-19, were actively infected with it, or had recovered from it provided the deeply sampled blood TCRbeta repertoires that made up the dataset. The repertoires were released in a freely available public database meant as a resource for research on the immune response to SARS-CoV-2. Samples came from the ongoing ImmuneRACE study (first 160 participants) plus 1,254 subjects from 6 global collaborators. The sample metadata nearly always contained a de-identified subject ID, COVID-19 status, age in years and sex. Where available, HLA class I and class II types were obtained from metadata supplied by the sample provider rather than from assay-based typing. What the work shows at the level of the full study, not this receptor alone: Clinical and demographic metadata were provided uncurated, with the amount varying by source and participant.

TCRbeta CDR3 regions were amplified from genomic DNA using the immunoSEQ Assay, a bias-controlled multiplex PCR. The paper's data handling went like this. Nucleated cell counts per sample were estimated from amplification of reference gene primers within the assay. To quantify the absolute abundance of each unique TCRbeta CDR3 rearrangement, sequence reads were collapsed and filtered. Productive Simpson clonality was computed per sample as the square root of Simpson's diversity index over productive rearrangements. TCRdb stores this immuneACCESS table with in-frame sequences only. Part of the clones is absent; in the studies checked, under half of the shortfall reflects unresolved V genes, and no reason is known for the rest. Clone size and V and J calls were adopted from that table, with D and trimming inferred from the DNA. The sample profile shows roughly 240,000 clones; 80% to 90% of them were found once. The ten largest account for just over 2.5% of the sample.

The sequence was obtained from a woman in her twenties or thirties with acute COVID-19. Sequencing was done on a sample of PBMCs or T cells enriched from blood (not recorded which). This sequence uses TRBV6-6 and TRBJ1-1; a stretch of 7 junction bases matches TRBD1. This receptor has the CDR3 CASNYLDRVLSEAFF. The sequence in DNA is TGTGCCAGCAATTATTTAGACAGGGTGTTATCTGAAGCTTTCTTT.